These T cell receptor beta chains were read from a single sample in a study of early T cells in non-severe SARS-CoV-2 infection. TCRdb reprocessed the 5' RACE reads via MiXCR and lists one record per CDR3 protein. The sample has some 63,000 distinct CDR3 sequences; approximately 12% are singletons. Sequenced sample: whole blood. These receptors were collected from an adult who was a healthcare worker with PCR-confirmed SARS-CoV-2 infection or an uninfected control (not recorded which). CDR3s include the opening cysteine and the closing phenylalanine or tryptophan. Fields, in order: CDR3 DNA, CDR3 protein, clone size, V gene, J gene, D gene. A D gene is named only where the DNA matches it firmly. Expanded clones are given a class, and other clones once, few, many or no size at all.

CDR3nt: TGCGCCAGCAGCTTGGGGACTACAGGGGCTGGAAACACCATATATTTT; CDR3aa: CASSLGTTGAGNTIYF; abundance: many; v_gene: TRBV5-1; j_gene: TRBJ1-3; d_gene: TRBD1
CDR3nt: TGTGCCAGCAGTTTATCGGGTTTAGGAAACACCATATATTTT; CDR3aa: CASSLSGLGNTIYF; abundance: many; v_gene: TRBV27; j_gene: TRBJ1-3; d_gene: -
CDR3nt: TGTGCCAGCAGCCCGCGGACAGCTTACGAGCAGTACTTC; CDR3aa: CASSPRTAYEQYF; abundance: many; v_gene: TRBV7-8; j_gene: TRBJ2-7; d_gene: -
CDR3nt: TGTGCCAGCAGCTTAAACTATAATCAGCCCCAGCATTTT; CDR3aa: CASSLNYNQPQHF; abundance: many; v_gene: TRBV11-2; j_gene: TRBJ1-5; d_gene: -
CDR3nt: TGCGCCAGCACCTTAACCCTCCAGGGGGCTGATGGCTACACCTTC; CDR3aa: CASTLTLQGADGYTF; abundance: -; v_gene: TRBV5-1; j_gene: TRBJ1-2; d_gene: TRBD1
CDR3nt: TGTGCCAGCAGTTTCGGGCGGCAGGGGTCGGAGACCCAGTACTTC; CDR3aa: CASSFGRQGSETQYF; abundance: many; v_gene: TRBV27; j_gene: TRBJ2-5; d_gene: -
CDR3nt: TGTGCCAGCAGTCATACAGGGAACACTGAAGCTTTCTTT; CDR3aa: CASSHTGNTEAFF; abundance: few; v_gene: TRBV12-3/TRBV12-4; j_gene: TRBJ1-1; d_gene: -
CDR3nt: TGTGCCAGCAGCGGCAGACGGACCTATGGCTACACCTTC; CDR3aa: CASSGRRTYGYTF; abundance: once; v_gene: TRBV7-8; j_gene: TRBJ1-2; d_gene: -
CDR3nt: TGTGCCAGCAGTGAAGGGACAGGGTTTGGCTACACCTTC; CDR3aa: CASSEGTGFGYTF; abundance: many; v_gene: TRBV2; j_gene: TRBJ1-2; d_gene: TRBD1
CDR3nt: TGCAGTGCTAGTCTGACTAGCGGGGCGATAACCTACGAGCAGTACTTC; CDR3aa: CSASLTSGAITYEQYF; abundance: many; v_gene: TRBV20-1; j_gene: TRBJ2-7; d_gene: TRBD2
CDR3nt: TGTGCCAGCAGCGTAGAAGGACGCGGGGTCAACGAGCAGTACTTC; CDR3aa: CASSVEGRGVNEQYF; abundance: many; v_gene: TRBV9; j_gene: TRBJ2-7; d_gene: -
CDR3nt: TGCAGTGCTAGGGACCCCCGGAACTATGGCTACACCTTC; CDR3aa: CSARDPRNYGYTF; abundance: many; v_gene: TRBV20-1; j_gene: TRBJ1-2; d_gene: -
CDR3nt: TGTGCCAGCAGTGAAGCGCCCGGGGCAAGTAACACTGAAGCTTTCTTT; CDR3aa: CASSEAPGASNTEAFF; abundance: -; v_gene: TRBV6-1; j_gene: TRBJ1-1; d_gene: -
CDR3nt: TGTGCCAGCAGCTTACGGTACGAGCAGTACTTC; CDR3aa: CASSLRYEQYF; abundance: many; v_gene: TRBV7-2; j_gene: TRBJ2-7; d_gene: -
CDR3nt: TGCAGCGTTGTTCGGACAGGGATTAACACCGGGGAGCTGTTTTTT; CDR3aa: CSVVRTGINTGELFF; abundance: few; v_gene: TRBV29-1; j_gene: TRBJ2-2; d_gene: TRBD1
CDR3nt: TGTGCCATATCAGCGGAGTCCTCCACTGAAGCTTTCTTT; CDR3aa: CAISAESSTEAFF; abundance: many; v_gene: TRBV10-3; j_gene: TRBJ1-1; d_gene: -
CDR3nt: TGTGCCAGCAGTTACTCGGGGGCAGGTGATGAGCAGTTCTTC; CDR3aa: CASSYSGAGDEQFF; abundance: many; v_gene: TRBV6-5; j_gene: TRBJ2-1; d_gene: -
CDR3nt: TGTGCCAGCAGCCCCACGAACACCGGGGAGCTGTTTTTT; CDR3aa: CASSPTNTGELFF; abundance: -; v_gene: TRBV7-9; j_gene: TRBJ2-2; d_gene: -
CDR3nt: TGTGCCAGCCGGAGACTTCCCTATAGCAATCAGCCCCAGCATTTT; CDR3aa: CASRRLPYSNQPQHF; abundance: many; v_gene: TRBV6-1; j_gene: TRBJ1-5; d_gene: -
CDR3nt: TGCGCCAGGGCGGACAGTAGCAATCAGCCCCAGCATTTT; CDR3aa: CARADSSNQPQHF; abundance: many; v_gene: TRBV23-1; j_gene: TRBJ1-5; d_gene: -
CDR3nt: TGTGCCAGCAGCCCTTCTGGGTTATCTAATGAAAAACTGTTTTTT; CDR3aa: CASSPSGLSNEKLFF; abundance: many; v_gene: TRBV12-3/TRBV12-4; j_gene: TRBJ1-4; d_gene: -
CDR3nt: TGCGCCAGCAGCCCCGGGACAGTCTACGAGCAGTACTTC; CDR3aa: CASSPGTVYEQYF; abundance: -; v_gene: TRBV5-1; j_gene: TRBJ2-7; d_gene: TRBD1
CDR3nt: TGTGCCAGCAGTCCGGGGACACCCCCCTATGGCTACACCTTC; CDR3aa: CASSPGTPPYGYTF; abundance: few; v_gene: TRBV27; j_gene: TRBJ1-2; d_gene: -
CDR3nt: TGCAGTGCCCCTGGGGGGAGCGGGGAGCTGTTTTTT; CDR3aa: CSAPGGSGELFF; abundance: -; v_gene: TRBV20-1; j_gene: TRBJ2-2; d_gene: -
CDR3nt: TGCGCCAGCAGCCAAGACCGACAGGGAAGGGGGCTCTCTGGAAACACCATATATTTT; CDR3aa: CASSQDRQGRGLSGNTIYF; abundance: many; v_gene: TRBV4-1; j_gene: TRBJ1-3; d_gene: TRBD1
CDR3nt: TGCAGCGTTGACGGGGGGGCGCGATACAATGAGCAGTTCTTC; CDR3aa: CSVDGGARYNEQFF; abundance: many; v_gene: TRBV29-1; j_gene: TRBJ2-1; d_gene: TRBD2
CDR3nt: TGTGCCAGCAGCCAAGGTACAGGGAGAGGAAACACCATATATTTT; CDR3aa: CASSQGTGRGNTIYF; abundance: many; v_gene: TRBV3-1; j_gene: TRBJ1-3; d_gene: -
CDR3nt: TGTGCCAGCAGCCTCCGGGGGCGGGGGTCATTGAACACTGAAGCTTTCTTT; CDR3aa: CASSLRGRGSLNTEAFF; abundance: many; v_gene: TRBV7-7; j_gene: TRBJ1-1; d_gene: -
CDR3nt: TGTGCCAGCAGCGAGGGGACAGGGGATCCTGAAGCTTTCTTT; CDR3aa: CASSEGTGDPEAFF; abundance: few; v_gene: TRBV9; j_gene: TRBJ1-1; d_gene: TRBD1
CDR3nt: TGTGCCAGCAGGAATCCCGGGACAGTCACCTACACCTTC; CDR3aa: CASRNPGTVTYTF; abundance: -; v_gene: TRBV7-2; j_gene: TRBJ1-2; d_gene: TRBD1
CDR3nt: TGTGCCAGCAGCACCCCCCGGGGACTAGCGGGGGGGATGGGGCTTGAGCAGTTCTTC; CDR3aa: CASSTPRGLAGGMGLEQFF; abundance: -; v_gene: TRBV5-6; j_gene: TRBJ2-1; d_gene: TRBD2
CDR3nt: TGTGCCAGCAGTACAGTACAGGGTGTTGGGCCCCAGCATTTT; CDR3aa: CASSTVQGVGPQHF; abundance: many; v_gene: TRBV27; j_gene: TRBJ1-5; d_gene: -
CDR3nt: TGTGCCAGCGTGGTACAGGGAGGCACAGATACGCAGTATTTT; CDR3aa: CASVVQGGTDTQYF; abundance: many; v_gene: TRBV2; j_gene: TRBJ2-3; d_gene: -
CDR3nt: TGTGCCAGCAGTTTTCCCAGGGGAAGCCCAGATACGCAGTATTTT; CDR3aa: CASSFPRGSPDTQYF; abundance: few; v_gene: TRBV12-3/TRBV12-4; j_gene: TRBJ2-3; d_gene: -
CDR3nt: TGTGCCAGCAGCTTTGGGCCGCCCTCCTACGAGCAGTACTTC; CDR3aa: CASSFGPPSYEQYF; abundance: -; v_gene: TRBV7-2; j_gene: TRBJ2-7; d_gene: -
CDR3nt: TGTGCCAGCAGCCAGCTACAGGGGCGACCCGGGGAGCTGTTTTTT; CDR3aa: CASSQLQGRPGELFF; abundance: few; v_gene: TRBV3-1; j_gene: TRBJ2-2; d_gene: TRBD1
CDR3nt: TGTGCCAGCAGTGAGGGTGACAGGCGGGACTTC; CDR3aa: CASSEGDRRDF; abundance: few; v_gene: TRBV2; j_gene: TRBJ2-7; d_gene: -
CDR3nt: TGTGCCAGCAGCTTAGAGAGGGGAACAGGGGGAACTGAAGCTTTCTTT; CDR3aa: CASSLERGTGGTEAFF; abundance: medium-sized; v_gene: TRBV7-8; j_gene: TRBJ1-1; d_gene: TRBD1
CDR3nt: TGTGCCAGCAGTTACACCGAACACCGCACTGAAGCTTTCTTT; CDR3aa: CASSYTEHRTEAFF; abundance: many; v_gene: TRBV6-5; j_gene: TRBJ1-1; d_gene: -
CDR3nt: TGTGCCAGTAGTATACAGATGAACACTGAAGCTTTCTTT; CDR3aa: CASSIQMNTEAFF; abundance: many; v_gene: TRBV19; j_gene: TRBJ1-1; d_gene: -
CDR3nt: TGCGCCAGCAGCCACACAGATACGCAGTATTTT; CDR3aa: CASSHTDTQYF; abundance: -; v_gene: TRBV5-1; j_gene: TRBJ2-3; d_gene: -
CDR3nt: TGTGCCAGCAGCTCCCGCTCTTATGGCTACACCTTC; CDR3aa: CASSSRSYGYTF; abundance: many; v_gene: TRBV13; j_gene: TRBJ1-2; d_gene: -
CDR3nt: TGTGCCAGCAGCTTAGGGTGGGACCCGGGGGGTGAGCAGTTCTTC; CDR3aa: CASSLGWDPGGEQFF; abundance: many; v_gene: TRBV7-2; j_gene: TRBJ2-1; d_gene: TRBD2
CDR3nt: TGTGCCAGCAGCGTACGGGGCGGAAACTCTGGAAACACCATATATTTT; CDR3aa: CASSVRGGNSGNTIYF; abundance: -; v_gene: TRBV9; j_gene: TRBJ1-3; d_gene: -
CDR3nt: TGCAGCGTTGGCGGTGCGGGAGGGGACGAGCAGTACTTC; CDR3aa: CSVGGAGGDEQYF; abundance: -; v_gene: TRBV29-1; j_gene: TRBJ2-7; d_gene: TRBD2
CDR3nt: TGTGCCAGCAGCTTAGATTTGACTTCTAATGAAAAACTGTTTTTT; CDR3aa: CASSLDLTSNEKLFF; abundance: -; v_gene: TRBV7-9; j_gene: TRBJ1-4; d_gene: -
CDR3nt: TGTGCCAGCTCACCACAGCCAGCGAACACTGAAGCTTTCTTT; CDR3aa: CASSPQPANTEAFF; abundance: -; v_gene: TRBV18; j_gene: TRBJ1-1; d_gene: -
CDR3nt: TGTGCCAGCAGCCCCGGCGTGGGGATCGAGCAGTACTTC; CDR3aa: CASSPGVGIEQYF; abundance: many; v_gene: TRBV9; j_gene: TRBJ2-7; d_gene: -
CDR3nt: TGCGCCAGCAGTCCTGAGGGAGGGAACGGGAGGCAGTTCTTC; CDR3aa: CASSPEGGNGRQFF; abundance: few; v_gene: TRBV5-1; j_gene: TRBJ2-1; d_gene: TRBD2